This TCR beta chain was recovered during a study of CD8+ T cells in alopecia areata (dated by TCRdb to the late 2010s). For the wider study: The treated patients, all with moderate-to-severe alopecia areata, were enrolled in an open-label pilot trial of oral tofacitinib given at 5 to 10 mg twice daily. Tofacitinib was given for 6 to 18 months, followed by 6 months of follow-up off drug to assess delayed response and recurrence. In both human patients and the C3H/HeJ mouse model, the study applied high-throughput TCRbeta sequencing to look at T cell clonal expansion in alopecia areata. Human TCRbeta sequencing covered scalp tissue and sorted CD4+ and CD8+ peripheral blood T cells from patchy and totalis/universalis alopecia areata patients and healthy controls. Patients on tofacitinib were biopsied at baseline and after 4 and 24 weeks of treatment, and several of the patients also had a later scalp biopsy. Scalp clonality was compared across normal scalp (n=4), patchy alopecia areata scalp (n=8), and alopecia totalis/universalis scalp (n=8). The RNA source kit depended on sample type: the PAXgene miRNA kit for fixed scalp, the miRNeasy kit for PBMCs, and the RNeasy kit for mouse skin. TCRbeta CDR3 regions were amplified by immunoSEQ multiplex PCR using 35 Vbeta forward and 13 Jbeta reverse primers.

Preparation of the library involved the immunoSEQ multiplex PCR assay. For TCR sequencing, RNA was extracted from every sample and reverse transcribed into cDNA to serve as template. First-strand cDNA was synthesized using SuperScript III with a 2:1 mix of oligo-dT and random hexamers. A synthetic immune receptor repertoire was used to measure amplification bias, and any remaining bias was corrected computationally. The original methods were these. After raw reads were preprocessed to remove errors, the CDR3 was defined following IMGT conventions as running from the conserved cysteine to phenylalanine. To get clonality, Shannon entropy was normalized by log2 of the number of productive unique TCRs and the result was subtracted from 1. Scalp TCRbeta sequences were cross-referenced with sorted blood CD4 and CD8 repertoires so that the CD4 or CD8 identity of scalp clones could be inferred. What TCRdb holds here is the immuneACCESS table cut down to in-frame rearrangements. Part of the clones is not present; checked against another copy, under half of the missing clones reflect an unresolved V gene, and the others are unexplained. Clonal size and the V and J genes are those of that table, whereas D and trimming came from the DNA. The table for this sample lists roughly 19,000 clones; 60% to 80% of them were counted only once. Clones ranked in the top ten supply 5.5% to 6.5% of the sample.

This clone is termed medium-sized (0.01 to 0.1%). This receptor's antigen is unknown. Within one base of it there is no much larger clone, and no base qualities were kept. The time point label, as the study defines it: baseline before oral tofacitinib. Lesional scalp punch biopsies and peripheral blood were collected from alopecia areata patients. Human scalp biopsies went straight into PAXgene tissue containers for immediate fixation. V is cut by 10 bases and J by 0 bases, and the space between the germline ends is 12 bases. The CDR3, from cysteine to phenylalanine, totals 14 residues. The retained sequence is limited to the CDR3, 42 bases, with the frame set at the first base. The germline V gene specifies SGHTA as CDR1 and FQGNSA as CDR2. Paper-wide results and their limitations: Compared with mice, TCR sequences shared between patients were less clear, possibly partly because of HLA diversity across the patient population. Lesional scalp, especially in alopecia totalis/universalis, showed higher clonality and more expanded CD8+ clones than normal scalp, suggesting antigenic drive. Unlike mouse skin, where gammadelta T cells dominate, normal human skin contains resident alphabeta T cells that get sequenced too, which complicates analysis of the scalp TCR repertoire.

The sequence joins TRBV7-2 to TRBJ1-4; too little of a D gene remains to name it. The sequenced sample was skin, obtained at week 0. The source is a human donor with alopecia areata. The CDR3 region reads CATSEGATNEKLFF. The nucleotide sequence reads as follows: TGTGCCACTTCGGAGGGTGCAACTAATGAAAAACTGTTTTTT. The variable domain in full, with residues beyond the CDR3 obtained from the reference TRBV7-2 and TRBJ1-4 genes, is GAGVSQSPSNKVTEKGKDVELRCDPISGHTALYWYRQSLGQGLEFLIYFQGNSAPDKSGLPSDRFSAERTGGSVSTLTIQRTQQEDSAVYLCATSEGATNEKLFFGSGTQLSVL.